The next 27 T cell receptor beta chains were all read from a single sample in a study of early T cells in non-severe SARS-CoV-2 infection. MiXCR, applied by TCRdb to the 5' RACE reads, yields one record per CDR3 protein. The sample shows 45,000 to 60,000 distinct CDR3 sequences, approximately 10% of them seen only once. The sample was whole blood. These receptors were collected from an adult who was a healthcare worker with PCR-confirmed SARS-CoV-2 infection or an uninfected control (not recorded which).

This clonotype was recorded at least ten times. CDR3 DNA: TGCGCCAGCAGCCACTCCAGGACAGGGCGAACTAACTATGGCTACACCTTC. Amino acids: CASSHSRTGRTNYGYTF. The rearrangement joins TRBV4-1 to TRBJ1-2, with 8 bases matching TRBD1. Germline V gene lookup returns CDR1 MGHRA and CDR2 YSYEKL. The CDR3 spans 17 residues. V lost 3 bases, J lost 0 bases, and 9 bases stayed unmatched.

Regarding this clonotype: Sequence at one end of the junction differs from germline and may be a read error. Written as DNA, the CDR3 is TGTGTCAGCAGCCACTATGGACGGCTTGAAGCTTTCTTT. Encoded protein: CVSSHYGRLEAFF. The V call is TRBV7-2, the J call TRBJ1-1; no definite D call. Germline lookup yields CDR1 SGHTA and CDR2 FQGNSA. The CDR3 is made up of 13 amino acids.

This clonotype was counted between two and nine times. At one boundary the junction diverges from the germline segment, which might be a read error. This rearrangement joins TRBV4-1 to TRBJ1-5; weak D call: TRBD1 (5 bases). Germline-derived CDR1 and CDR2 are MGHRA and YSYEKL. The CDR3 consists of 13 residues. The CDR3 nucleotides are TGCGCCAGCAGCCAAGAAGAAGGACCCACCAGGGATTTT. Translation gives CASSQEEGPTRDF.

This clonotype was seen more than once but under ten times. V is TRBV4-1 and J is TRBJ1-2, with a possible D match to TRBD1 (5 bases). Germline loops: CDR1 MGHRA, CDR2 YSYEKL. This CDR3 has 12 residues. V gave up 3 bases and J gave up 4 bases, with 6 bases separating them. The CDR3 here is CASSQGTYGYTF. CDR3 DNA: TGCGCCAGCAGCCAGGGGACCTATGGCTACACCTTC.

Only a few counts were recorded for this clonotype. The V and J genes are TRBV5-1 and TRBJ2-3, with D possibly matching TRBD1 (6 bases). V shed 0 bases and J shed 2 bases, with 7 bases lying between them. The germline CDR1 and CDR2 sequences are SGHRS and YFSETQ. The CDR3 consists of 14 residues. The CDR3 DNA sequence: TGCGCCAGCAGCTTGGACAGGGCCACAGATACGCAGTATTTT. Translated: CASSLDRATDTQYF.

The chain recombines TRBV19 with TRBJ1-2, with D hard to call. Germline V CDR1 and CDR2: LNHDA, SQIVND (reference sequence). The CDR3 loop spans 14 amino acids. V lost 5 bases, J lost 2 bases, and 12 bases lay in between. The CDR3 spells CASSPRNFNYGYTF. The CDR3 coding sequence is TGTGCCAGTAGTCCCAGGAATTTCAACTATGGCTACACCTTC.

This clonotype was found many times. The gene calls are TRBV6-1 and TRBJ2-1; TRBD2 matches at 15 bases. This CDR3 region has 17 residues. V was pared by 6 bases and J by 0 bases, with 3 bases of the junction left unmatched. Per germline, CDR1 MNHNS and CDR2 SASEGT. CDR3 in amino acids: CASRGLAGGPSYNEQFF. CDR3 in DNA: TGTGCCAGCAGAGGACTAGCGGGGGGGCCCTCCTACAATGAGCAGTTCTTC.

This clonotype was detected only a few times. This chain links TRBV3-1 with TRBJ1-2; tentatively, D is TRBD1 (5 bases). Looked up from germline, CDR1 is LGHDT and CDR2 is YNNKEL (reference sequence). V was cut by 0 bases and J by 14 bases, with 16 bases left in between. This CDR3 comprises 13 residues. The CDR3 here is CASSQDGQGRRTF. In DNA form, the CDR3 reads TGTGCCAGCAGCCAAGATGGGCAGGGACGTCGAACCTTC.

Ten or more counts support this clonotype. The gene calls are TRBV19 and TRBJ2-3, with TRBD1 matching over 8 bases. Germline assignment: CDR1 LNHDA and CDR2 SQIVND (reference sequence). The CDR3 is made up of 15 amino acids. The J segment lost 10 bases and the V segment lost 4 bases, leaving 13 bases of the junction unmatched. The CDR3 protein is CASSTHGTGGGAQYF. In DNA, the CDR3 is TGTGCCAGTAGTACACATGGGACAGGTGGTGGTGCGCAGTATTTT.

This clonotype was recorded at least ten times. The CDR3 reads CASSLTVRAATTDTQYF. As DNA, the CDR3 is TGTGCCAGCAGCTTAACTGTCAGGGCAGCTACCACAGATACGCAGTATTTT. The rearrangement joins TRBV7-9 to TRBJ2-3; tentatively, D is TRBD1 (5 bases). Trimming removed 2 bases from V and 2 bases from J, with 17 bases in between. The CDR3 runs to 17 residues. Germline CDR1 SEHNR, CDR2 FQNEAQ (reference sequence).

This clonotype was counted many times. J is TRBJ1-1 and V is TRBV27; D ambiguous. CDR1 and CDR2 (germline): MNHEY, SMNVEV (reference sequence). This CDR3 comprises 14 residues. The germline V and J ends were trimmed by 7 bases and 0 bases, with 12 bases remaining between them. The CDR3 region has the DNA TGTGCCAGCAAGGTCCTGGGCATGAACACTGAAGCTTTCTTT. Protein sequence: CASKVLGMNTEAFF.

This clonotype has a count of ten or more. This sequence joins TRBV11-2 and TRBJ2-1; tentative D call: TRBD1 (6 bases). In germline, CDR1 is SGHAT, CDR2 FQNNGV. Trimming removed 5 bases at V and 6 bases at J, with 14 bases between. CDR3 length: 14 residues. The DNA for the CDR3 is TGTGCCAGCAGCCCCTACAGGGTTCCCAATGAGCAGTTCTTC. It yields the protein CASSPYRVPNEQFF.

This clonotype was detected many times. The V call is TRBV7-9, the J call TRBJ2-2; possibly TRBD1 for D (6 bases). CDR3 size: 14 residues. Trimming shortened V by 8 bases and J by 1 base, and 11 bases separated the two germline ends. The germline V gene has CDR1 SEHNR and CDR2 FQNEAQ (reference sequence). CDR3 sequence: CASAEGENTGELFF. For the CDR3, the DNA is TGTGCCAGCGCCGAGGGGGAGAACACCGGGGAGCTGTTTTTT.

This clonotype was seen repeatedly, ten times or more. V and J are TRBV5-1 and TRBJ1-1; D uncertain. The V end lost 0 bases, the J end lost 0 bases, and 9 bases lay between the germline ends. Germline CDR1 and CDR2: SGHRS and YFSETQ. This CDR3 spans 15 amino acids. The CDR3 reads CASSLEANLNTEAFF. The CDR3 DNA reads as TGCGCCAGCAGCTTGGAGGCTAATTTGAACACTGAAGCTTTCTTT.

This clonotype was detected ten times or more. The chain carries TRBV6-4 and TRBJ1-1; D is uncertain. CDR1 MRHNA and CDR2 SNTAGT come from the germline V gene. The CDR3 extends over 13 amino acids. The ends were cut back, 5 bases at V and 1 base at J, with 8 bases in the middle. CDR3: CASSKGQNTEAFF. The CDR3 nucleotides read TGTGCCAGCAGTAAGGGCCAGAACACTGAAGCTTTCTTT.

The rearrangement links TRBV9 to TRBJ2-5; 10 nucleotides match TRBD1. CDR1 is SGDLS and CDR2 is YYNGEE in the germline V gene. The CDR3 length is 16 residues. With V trimmed by 2 bases and J by 4 bases, 8 bases remained unmatched. The DNA of the CDR3 is TGTGCCAGCAGCGTTCTTGGACAGGGGGGTGGAGAGACCCAGTACTTC. Amino acid sequence: CASSVLGQGGGETQYF.

This clonotype was observed many times. This chain joins TRBV13 and TRBJ2-7; a weak D match, TRBD2 (5 bases). V was trimmed by 0 bases and J by 8 bases, leaving 8 bases between them. This CDR3 is 12 amino acids long. The germline gives CDR1 PRHDT, CDR2 FYEKMQ (reference sequence). The CDR3 region has the DNA TGTGCCAGCAGCTTAGGGAGGGTCAAGCAGTACTTC. Protein: CASSLGRVKQYF.

This clonotype was seen a handful of times. The chain employs TRBV12-3 or TRBV12-4 and TRBJ1-2; 7 bases fit TRBD1. The CDR3 loop spans 14 amino acids. The ends lost 6 bases at V and 2 bases at J; junction bases unmatched: 6. CDR3 nucleotides: TGTGCCAGCAGCCGGGGACAGAACAACTATGGCTACACCTTC. Translated, it gives CASSRGQNNYGYTF.

This clonotype was picked up many times. V gene TRBV11-2 combines with J gene TRBJ2-1; no definite D call. V dropped 1 base and J dropped 6 bases, with 10 bases sitting between them. The CDR3 covers 14 residues. CDR1 is SGHAT, CDR2 FQNNGV, per germline. In DNA form, the CDR3 reads TGTGCCAGCAGCTTAGTACGGAAACCCAATGAGCAGTTCTTC. It specifies CASSLVRKPNEQFF.

This clonotype has ten or more counts. The chain combines TRBV4-2 with TRBJ1-1, with no clear D. Germline CDR1 reads LGHNA; CDR2 reads YNFKEQ. Trimming took 1 base from V and 4 from J, leaving 7 bases between them. The CDR3 runs 13 residues. The CDR3 here is CASSQGIGTEAFF. CDR3 DNA: TGTGCCAGCAGCCAAGGTATCGGCACTGAAGCTTTCTTT.

At least ten counts were recorded for this clonotype. J is TRBJ1-6 and V is TRBV5-4; D is ambiguous. V lost 2 bases and J 8 bases, leaving 11 bases between the germline ends. CDR3 size: 14 residues. CDR1 and CDR2 from the germline V gene are SGHNT and YYREEE (reference sequence). CDR3 region: CASSFLGDHSPLHF. As DNA, the CDR3 is TGTGCCAGCAGCTTTTTAGGCGATCATTCACCCCTCCACTTT.

This clonotype is medium-sized. The rearrangement joins TRBV12-3 or TRBV12-4 to TRBJ1-1; D ambiguous. This CDR3 is built from 13 residues. The V and J ends lost 3 bases and 3 bases respectively, with 8 bases between them. This CDR3 reads CASSFEGYTEAFF. DNA of the CDR3: TGTGCCAGCAGTTTTGAGGGCTACACTGAAGCTTTCTTT.

This clonotype was counted a few times. The chain carries TRBV20-1 and TRBJ2-5; D gene ambiguous. CDR3 size: 14 residues. Trimming pared 6 bases from V and 2 bases from J, leaving 16 bases between. Per the germline V gene, CDR1 is DFQATT and CDR2 is SNEGSKA (reference sequence). CDR3 loop: CSANRPAPQETQYF. Written as DNA, the CDR3 is TGCAGTGCAAACAGACCCGCTCCACAAGAGACCCAGTACTTC.

The chain combines TRBV10-3 with TRBJ2-7; D is undetermined. This CDR3 has 14 amino acids. In germline, CDR1 is ENHRY, CDR2 SYGVKD. V lost 8 bases and J 0 bases, leaving 14 bases between the germline ends. CDR3: CAIGPKRVSYEQYF. Here the CDR3 DNA reads TGTGCCATCGGGCCGAAACGGGTCTCCTACGAGCAGTACTTC.

The chain's CDR3 is CASSLHSADSGNTIYF. The CDR3 DNA reads as TGTGCCAGCAGTCTTCACAGTGCGGACTCTGGAAACACCATATATTTT. This chain connects TRBV6-1 to TRBJ1-3, with D unclear. Germline V lookup: CDR1 MNHNS, CDR2 SASEGT. The CDR3 is 16 amino acids. V gave up 5 bases and J gave up 0 bases, with 14 bases separating them.

This clonotype has a count of ten or more. The genes are TRBV5-5 and TRBJ1-5, with a tentative D call TRBD1 (5 bases). Germline V gene lookup returns CDR1 SGHKS and CDR2 YYEKEE (reference sequence). With 0 bases removed from V and 5 bases from J, the gap between germline ends came to 15 bases. This CDR3 contains 16 residues. DNA of the CDR3: TGTGCCAGCAGCTTGGAAGGCAGGGTAGTAGATCAGCCCCAGCATTTT. Translated: CASSLEGRVVDQPQHF.

The chain recombines TRBV3-1 with TRBJ2-7; TRBD2 is a possible D gene (5 bases). Deletions cut 4 bases from V and 6 bases from J, with 16 bases between. From germline, CDR1 is LGHDT and CDR2 YNNKEL (reference sequence). The CDR3 length is 14 residues. The CDR3, as DNA: TGTGCCAGCAGCCCTAGCCGTATAGTGCTCGAGCAGTACTTC. This sequence encodes CASSPSRIVLEQYF.